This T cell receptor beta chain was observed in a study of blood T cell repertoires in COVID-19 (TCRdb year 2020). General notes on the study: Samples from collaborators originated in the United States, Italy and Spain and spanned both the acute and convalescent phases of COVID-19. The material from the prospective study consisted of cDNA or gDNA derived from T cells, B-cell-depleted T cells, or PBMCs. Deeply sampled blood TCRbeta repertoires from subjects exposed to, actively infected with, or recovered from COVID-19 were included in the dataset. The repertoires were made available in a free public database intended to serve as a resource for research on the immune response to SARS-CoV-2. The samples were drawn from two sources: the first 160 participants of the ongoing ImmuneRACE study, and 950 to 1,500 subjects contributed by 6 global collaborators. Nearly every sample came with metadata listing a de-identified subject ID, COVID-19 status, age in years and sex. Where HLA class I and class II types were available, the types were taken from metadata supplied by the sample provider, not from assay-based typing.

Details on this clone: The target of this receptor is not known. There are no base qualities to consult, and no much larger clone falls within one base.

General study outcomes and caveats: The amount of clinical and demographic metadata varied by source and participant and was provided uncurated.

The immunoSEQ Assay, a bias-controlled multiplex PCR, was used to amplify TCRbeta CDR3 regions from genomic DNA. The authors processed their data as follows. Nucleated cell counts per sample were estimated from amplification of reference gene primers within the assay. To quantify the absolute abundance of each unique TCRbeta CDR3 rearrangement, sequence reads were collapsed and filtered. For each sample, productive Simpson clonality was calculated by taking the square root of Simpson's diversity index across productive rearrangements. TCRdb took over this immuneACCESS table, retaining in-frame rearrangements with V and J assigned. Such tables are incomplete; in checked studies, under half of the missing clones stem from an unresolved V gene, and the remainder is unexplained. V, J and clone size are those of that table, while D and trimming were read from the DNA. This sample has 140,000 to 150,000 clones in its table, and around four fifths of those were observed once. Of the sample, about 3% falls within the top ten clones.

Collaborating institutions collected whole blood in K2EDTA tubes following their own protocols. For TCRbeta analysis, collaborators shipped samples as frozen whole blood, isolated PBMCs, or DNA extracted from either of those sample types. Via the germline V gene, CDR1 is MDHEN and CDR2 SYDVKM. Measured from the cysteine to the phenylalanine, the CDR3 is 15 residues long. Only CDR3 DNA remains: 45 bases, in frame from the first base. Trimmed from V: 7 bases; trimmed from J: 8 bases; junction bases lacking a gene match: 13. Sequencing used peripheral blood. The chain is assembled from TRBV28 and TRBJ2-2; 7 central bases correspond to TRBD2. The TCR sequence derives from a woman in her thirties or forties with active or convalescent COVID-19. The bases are TGTGCCAGCATGGTCAGCGGGGAGGGGTCAGGGGAGCTGTTTTTT. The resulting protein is CASMVSGEGSGELFF.